Listed below are T cell receptor beta chains from one sample, sequenced in a study of graft-versus-host responses after intestinal transplantation. Which antigens these TCRs recognize remains unknown. Measured with immunoSEQ multiplex PCR; TCRdb has only the in-frame clones, and not every one. This sample yields around 120,000 clones, of which around 93% are seen a single time; approximately 0.11% belongs to the top ten. The sample consisted of unstimulated CD4+ T cells sorted from spleen or lymph node cells, taken before intestinal transplant. Receptors originate from a human donor who received an intestinal transplant. CDR3s include the opening cysteine and the closing phenylalanine or tryptophan. The order of the fields is V gene, D gene, clone size, J gene, CDR3 protein, CDR3 DNA. The D gene is left open where the match is weak. A row's size may be missing; if present it is once, few, many or a size class.

v_call: TRBV5-4
d_call: TRBD2
clone_size: once
j_call: TRBJ2-7
cdr3_aa: CASSLPGLAGDEQYF
cdr3_nt: TGTGCCAGCAGCCTACCGGGACTAGCGGGAGACGAGCAGTACTTC

v_call: TRBV11-2
d_call: NA
clone_size: once
j_call: TRBJ1-1
cdr3_aa: CASTGRLNTEAFF
cdr3_nt: TGTGCCAGCACGGGACGGCTGAACACTGAAGCTTTCTTT

v_call: TRBV7-9
d_call: NA
clone_size: NA
j_call: TRBJ2-7
cdr3_aa: CASSLDLGVFEQYF
cdr3_nt: TGTGCCAGCAGCTTGGACCTGGGGGTTTTCGAGCAGTACTTC

v_call: TRBV7-9
d_call: NA
clone_size: NA
j_call: TRBJ1-5
cdr3_aa: CASSSLDRYQPQHF
cdr3_nt: TGTGCCAGCAGCTCCCTGGACAGATATCAGCCCCAGCATTTT

v_call: TRBV27
d_call: TRBD1
clone_size: few
j_call: TRBJ1-5
cdr3_aa: CASSVRGHHRLPQHF
cdr3_nt: TGTGCCAGCAGTGTCAGGGGGCACCACCGTCTGCCCCAGCATTTT

v_call: TRBV6-1
d_call: NA
clone_size: NA
j_call: TRBJ1-2
cdr3_aa: CASSEPGLDYGYTF
cdr3_nt: TGTGCCAGCAGTGAACCGGGCTTGGACTATGGCTACACCTTC

v_call: TRBV25-1
d_call: NA
clone_size: NA
j_call: TRBJ1-2
cdr3_aa: CASSEKTGSRSYGYTF
cdr3_nt: TGTGCCAGCAGTGAAAAAACAGGCTCGAGGTCATATGGCTACACCTTC

v_call: TRBV6-5
d_call: NA
clone_size: NA
j_call: TRBJ1-2
cdr3_aa: CASSYSNQGRQGYTF
cdr3_nt: TGTGCCAGCAGTTACTCGAATCAGGGACGGCAGGGCTACACCTTC

v_call: TRBV29-1
d_call: TRBD2
clone_size: NA
j_call: TRBJ2-2
cdr3_aa: CSVEATKAGVTGELFF
cdr3_nt: TGCAGCGTTGAAGCGACGAAAGCGGGGGTCACCGGGGAGCTGTTTTTT

v_call: TRBV6-5
d_call: NA
clone_size: NA
j_call: TRBJ2-7
cdr3_aa: CASSYSAGTYEQYF
cdr3_nt: TGTGCCAGCAGTTACTCGGCAGGAACCTACGAGCAGTACTTC

v_call: TRBV19
d_call: NA
clone_size: NA
j_call: TRBJ1-1
cdr3_aa: CASSGGWQAEAFF
cdr3_nt: TGTGCCAGTAGTGGGGGGTGGCAGGCTGAAGCTTTCTTT

v_call: TRBV6-5
d_call: NA
clone_size: NA
j_call: TRBJ1-5
cdr3_aa: CASSAFRDQPQHF
cdr3_nt: TGTGCCAGCAGTGCATTCAGGGATCAGCCCCAGCATTTT

v_call: TRBV28
d_call: TRBD1
clone_size: NA
j_call: TRBJ2-7
cdr3_aa: CASSSRDRGGGEQYF
cdr3_nt: TGTGCCAGCAGTTCCCGGGACAGGGGAGGGGGCGAGCAGTACTTC

v_call: TRBV9
d_call: NA
clone_size: NA
j_call: TRBJ2-3
cdr3_aa: CASGSRADTQYF
cdr3_nt: TGTGCCAGCGGTAGCAGGGCCGATACGCAGTATTTT

v_call: TRBV30
d_call: NA
clone_size: NA
j_call: TRBJ1-4
cdr3_aa: CAWGGAVEEKLFF
cdr3_nt: TGTGCCTGGGGCGGGGCAGTGGAAGAAAAACTGTTTTTT

v_call: TRBV29-1
d_call: TRBD2
clone_size: NA
j_call: TRBJ2-7
cdr3_aa: CSVVAGGFSYEQYF
cdr3_nt: TGCAGCGTAGTAGCGGGAGGGTTTTCCTACGAGCAGTACTTC

v_call: TRBV30
d_call: TRBD2
clone_size: NA
j_call: TRBJ2-3
cdr3_aa: CAWSGWTSGTSTDTQYF
cdr3_nt: TGTGCCTGGAGTGGTTGGACTAGCGGGACTAGCACAGATACGCAGTATTTT

v_call: TRBV4-1
d_call: TRBD2
clone_size: NA
j_call: TRBJ2-3
cdr3_aa: CASSLGLAGVPDTQYF
cdr3_nt: TGCGCCAGCAGCCTGGGACTAGCGGGAGTTCCAGATACGCAGTATTTT

v_call: TRBV7-9
d_call: NA
clone_size: NA
j_call: TRBJ2-2
cdr3_aa: CASSLYLAANTGELFF
cdr3_nt: TGTGCCAGCAGCTTATATCTTGCCGCGAACACCGGGGAGCTGTTTTTT

v_call: TRBV15
d_call: NA
clone_size: once
j_call: TRBJ2-5
cdr3_aa: CATSRDMGLETQYF
cdr3_nt: TGTGCCACCAGCAGAGATATGGGGTTAGAGACCCAGTACTTC

v_call: TRBV28
d_call: TRBD2
clone_size: NA
j_call: TRBJ2-1
cdr3_aa: CASSFLLAGASNEQFF
cdr3_nt: TGTGCCAGCAGTTTTTTGCTAGCGGGAGCCAGCAATGAGCAGTTCTTC

v_call: TRBV6-5
d_call: NA
clone_size: NA
j_call: TRBJ1-3
cdr3_aa: CASSYSSTASGNTIYF
cdr3_nt: TGTGCCAGCAGTTACTCGAGTACAGCATCTGGAAACACCATATATTTT

v_call: TRBV19
d_call: TRBD1
clone_size: NA
j_call: TRBJ1-5
cdr3_aa: CASSIQGQGYQPQHF
cdr3_nt: TGTGCCAGTAGTATCCAGGGACAGGGGTATCAGCCCCAGCATTTT

v_call: TRBV6-5
d_call: NA
clone_size: NA
j_call: TRBJ2-7
cdr3_aa: CASSYEGKPYEQYF
cdr3_nt: TGTGCCAGCAGTTACGAGGGTAAACCCTACGAGCAGTACTTC

v_call: TRBV2
d_call: NA
clone_size: NA
j_call: TRBJ1-2
cdr3_aa: CASRETGTNYGYTF
cdr3_nt: TGTGCCAGCAGGGAGACAGGAACCAACTATGGCTACACCTTC

v_call: TRBV27
d_call: NA
clone_size: NA
j_call: TRBJ1-3
cdr3_aa: CASSLRGPSSGNTIYF
cdr3_nt: TGTGCCAGCAGTTTGCGGGGCCCATCCTCTGGAAACACCATATATTTT

v_call: TRBV7-2
d_call: TRBD2
clone_size: NA
j_call: TRBJ2-5
cdr3_aa: CASSLIGTSQETQYF
cdr3_nt: TGTGCCAGCAGCTTAATTGGGACTAGCCAAGAGACCCAGTACTTC

v_call: TRBV30
d_call: NA
clone_size: NA
j_call: TRBJ1-1
cdr3_aa: CAWSLWRGTEAFF
cdr3_nt: TGTGCCTGGAGTTTATGGCGGGGCACTGAAGCTTTCTTT

v_call: TRBV4-2
d_call: NA
clone_size: NA
j_call: TRBJ1-4
cdr3_aa: CASSQEGDRFNEKLFF
cdr3_nt: TGTGCCAGCAGCCAAGAGGGAGACAGGTTTAATGAAAAACTGTTTTTT

v_call: TRBV11-3
d_call: NA
clone_size: NA
j_call: TRBJ2-7
cdr3_aa: CASSPTGLPYEQYF
cdr3_nt: TGTGCCAGCAGCCCGACGGGGTTGCCCTACGAGCAGTACTTC

v_call: TRBV11-3
d_call: TRBD1
clone_size: NA
j_call: TRBJ2-7
cdr3_aa: CASSLRQGANDEQYF
cdr3_nt: TGTGCCAGCAGCTTACGACAGGGGGCGAACGACGAGCAGTACTTC

v_call: TRBV6-5
d_call: NA
clone_size: NA
j_call: TRBJ2-2
cdr3_aa: CASSREGYTGELFF
cdr3_nt: TGTGCCAGCAGTCGTGAGGGGTACACCGGGGAGCTGTTTTTT

v_call: TRBV28
d_call: TRBD2
clone_size: NA
j_call: TRBJ2-7
cdr3_aa: CASSLVLSSGHSYEQYF
cdr3_nt: TGTGCCAGCAGTTTAGTCCTCTCTAGCGGGCACTCCTACGAGCAGTACTTC

v_call: TRBV6-5
d_call: TRBD1
clone_size: NA
j_call: TRBJ2-7
cdr3_aa: CASSRTGVLGEQYF
cdr3_nt: TGTGCCAGCAGTCGGACAGGGGTCCTGGGGGAGCAGTACTTC

v_call: TRBV28
d_call: NA
clone_size: NA
j_call: TRBJ1-2
cdr3_aa: CASSTQGADYGYTF
cdr3_nt: TGTGCCAGCAGTACTCAGGGCGCCGACTATGGCTACACCTTC

v_call: TRBV2
d_call: TRBD2
clone_size: NA
j_call: TRBJ2-2
cdr3_aa: CASRREGKVGELFF
cdr3_nt: TGTGCCAGCAGAAGGGAGGGAAAAGTCGGGGAGCTGTTTTTT

v_call: TRBV19
d_call: NA
clone_size: NA
j_call: TRBJ2-3
cdr3_aa: CASSMGTSTDTQYF
cdr3_nt: TGTGCCAGTAGTATGGGGACCAGCACAGATACGCAGTATTTT

v_call: TRBV28
d_call: NA
clone_size: once
j_call: TRBJ2-4
cdr3_aa: CASSITGKGAKNIQYF
cdr3_nt: TGTGCCAGCAGTATAACAGGGAAGGGAGCCAAAAACATTCAGTACTTC

v_call: TRBV30
d_call: NA
clone_size: NA
j_call: TRBJ2-1
cdr3_aa: CAWSGGAHLRTFF
cdr3_nt: TGTGCCTGGAGTGGAGGGGCGCATCTGAGGACGTTCTTC

v_call: TRBV11-2
d_call: NA
clone_size: NA
j_call: TRBJ1-1
cdr3_aa: CASSLGQRNTEAFF
cdr3_nt: TGTGCCAGCAGCTTAGGACAAAGGAACACTGAAGCTTTCTTT

v_call: TRBV5-1
d_call: TRBD1
clone_size: NA
j_call: TRBJ1-1
cdr3_aa: CASSLLTGGYPEAFF
cdr3_nt: TGCGCCAGCAGCCTTCTGACAGGGGGCTATCCTGAAGCTTTCTTT

v_call: TRBV19
d_call: NA
clone_size: NA
j_call: TRBJ1-2
cdr3_aa: CASSIIRPVKNYGYTF
cdr3_nt: TGTGCCAGTAGTATCATAAGACCCGTTAAAAACTATGGCTACACCTTC

v_call: TRBV5-1
d_call: NA
clone_size: NA
j_call: TRBJ2-5
cdr3_aa: CASSLNGGPGETQYF
cdr3_nt: TGCGCCAGCAGCCTGAACGGGGGGCCAGGAGAGACCCAGTACTTC

v_call: TRBV7-8
d_call: NA
clone_size: once
j_call: TRBJ1-2
cdr3_aa: CASSKSGVNYGYTF
cdr3_nt: TGTGCCAGCAGCAAATCCGGAGTTAACTATGGCTACACCTTC

v_call: TRBV5-1
d_call: NA
clone_size: NA
j_call: TRBJ1-3
cdr3_aa: CASSFRSGNTIYF
cdr3_nt: TGCGCCAGCAGCTTCAGAAGTGGAAACACCATATATTTT